These T cell receptor beta chains were read from a single sample in a study of cytomegalovirus exposure and HLA in healthy donors. Sequencing was performed with immunoSEQ multiplex PCR; in TCRdb, only in-frame clones are kept and a portion is missing. Here the sample spans under 150,000 clones, roughly four fifths being singletons. The sample comprised PBMCs. The receptor set was obtained from a male donor in good health and CMV-seronegative. CDR3s leave out the opening cysteine and the closing phenylalanine or tryptophan.

v_call: TRBV19; cdr3_aa: ASSSRDRASKSYNEQF
v_call: TRBV7-9; cdr3_aa: ASSLLTGTSEPDTQY
v_call: TRBV7-8; cdr3_aa: ASSLTAYGGASGRHEQF
v_call: TRBV10-3; cdr3_aa: AISLGLAGVGDEQF
v_call: TRBV4-2; cdr3_aa: ASSQAGVEGYNEQF
v_call: TRBV6-5; cdr3_aa: ARRGGGALNTEAF
v_call: TRBV5-1; cdr3_aa: ASSLGQGTRYTEAF
v_call: TRBV5-1; cdr3_aa: ASSLTAGTGVYEQY
v_call: TRBV12-5; cdr3_aa: ASGFPGQGSYEQY
v_call: TRBV7-9; cdr3_aa: ASSFGLAGALTSTDTQY
v_call: TRBV5-1; cdr3_aa: ASSPRLAGEHEQY
v_call: TRBV6-5; cdr3_aa: ASRHSGSSYNEQF
v_call: TRBV28; cdr3_aa: ASTPHSRGRNEQF
v_call: TRBV7-9; cdr3_aa: ASSARQENTEAF
v_call: TRBV6-1; cdr3_aa: ASREQRNTEAF
v_call: TRBV27; cdr3_aa: ASNRLSTDTQY
v_call: TRBV11-2; cdr3_aa: ASSLGRGSTDTQY
v_call: TRBV2; cdr3_aa: ASSLTGTYEQY
v_call: TRBV6-5; cdr3_aa: ASSYSGLSGANVLT
v_call: TRBV19; cdr3_aa: ASSITGLNQPQH
v_call: TRBV7-2; cdr3_aa: ASRNPSGTYEQY
v_call: TRBV27; cdr3_aa: ASSFNRRGNTGELF
v_call: TRBV11-2; cdr3_aa: ASSLDQGRVEAF
v_call: TRBV4-3; cdr3_aa: ASSQIRGLSYEQY
v_call: TRBV4-3; cdr3_aa: ASSQDGDRGTYEQY
v_call: TRBV7-3; cdr3_aa: ASSLNIGLAGLDTQY
v_call: TRBV27; cdr3_aa: ASKFIQGTDEKLF
v_call: TRBV28; cdr3_aa: ASSLSAGLSYEQY
v_call: TRBV7-9; cdr3_aa: ASSLAPRKRDKTDTQY
v_call: TRBV15; cdr3_aa: ATSRDHRETEAF
v_call: TRBV7-9; cdr3_aa: ASSLEVGVGETQY
v_call: TRBV7-5; cdr3_aa: SRSLVSTGIEEQY
v_call: TRBV14; cdr3_aa: ASSSGDTQY
v_call: TRBV7-9; cdr3_aa: SSDAFEQNYNEQF
v_call: TRBV5-5; cdr3_aa: ASIRDSQETQY
v_call: TRBV7-8; cdr3_aa: ASSVDRGNTEAF
v_call: TRBV27; cdr3_aa: ASSFKEKPAYEQY
v_call: TRBV4-1; cdr3_aa: ASSQIGQKETQY
v_call: TRBV5-1; cdr3_aa: ASSTQGWELF
v_call: TRBV27; cdr3_aa: ASSWDRVQPQH
v_call: TRBV6-6; cdr3_aa: ASSTGGGQPQH
v_call: TRBV6-5; cdr3_aa: ASSYSQGQAGELF
v_call: TRBV19; cdr3_aa: ASSIVGTLQETQY
v_call: TRBV5-5; cdr3_aa: ASSLSPGGNYGYT
v_call: TRBV7-3; cdr3_aa: ASSLQTGGLGEQF
v_call: TRBV5-6; cdr3_aa: ASSPSGGASWETQY
v_call: TRBV28; cdr3_aa: ASSPDRGLETQY
v_call: TRBV19; cdr3_aa: ASSITSPYSYEQY
v_call: TRBV7-9; cdr3_aa: ASSGLDFGEQF
v_call: TRBV2; cdr3_aa: ASSLGVYNEQF
v_call: TRBV18; cdr3_aa: ASSPRTGAHTLNTEAF
v_call: TRBV7-9; cdr3_aa: ASSPMGGPMGTQY
v_call: TRBV2; cdr3_aa: ASNVDSQGTQY
v_call: TRBV2; cdr3_aa: ASRYNRDTEAF
v_call: TRBV5-1; cdr3_aa: ASSPGGTDNEQF
v_call: TRBV5-1; cdr3_aa: ASSSDSLNTEAF
v_call: TRBV11-2; cdr3_aa: ASSPRDGISNQPQH
v_call: TRBV7-2; cdr3_aa: ASSYSAVETQY
v_call: TRBV12-2; cdr3_aa: ASRLRKMGSRGVYEQY